This TCR beta chain emerged from a study of shared clonotypes between healthy human individuals. The germline CDR1 and CDR2 sequences are SGHDN and FVKESK. Trimming cost V 1 base and J 5 bases, with 8 bases left between them. The CDR3 spans 13 residues. Produced via immunoSEQ multiplex PCR; TCRdb's table is partial and in-frame only. The data contain some 2,000,000 clones, around 95% of them singletons. This clone was counted once. The TCR comes from a man aged 18 to 29 in good health. The chain couples TRBV14 to TRBJ1-1, with a weak D call TRBD1 (6 bases). Sequencing used naive CD4+ T cells sorted from blood. Subset indicated: CD45RA+ positively selected. CDR3 amino acids: CASSQVRGTEAFF. DNA for the CDR3: TGTGCCAGCAGCCAAGTCAGGGGTACTGAAGCTTTCTTT.